The TCR beta chain under discussion was sequenced for a study of technical replicates of blood from several donors. Using immunoSEQ multiplex PCR, the repertoire was profiled, and TCRdb retains in-frame clones only, with some absent. Of more than 65,000 clones listed, almost 96% were seen once; the top ten hold roughly 0.36%. The junction had 2 bases not matched to a gene; V was cut back by 6 bases and J by 3 bases. Germline V gene data show CDR1 as MNHEY and CDR2 as SVGAGI. The CDR3 is 15 residues long. The sequence was collected from a human donor in good health. Sequences were obtained from T cells isolated from PBMCs. The chain carries TRBV6-5 and TRBJ2-5, with TRBD2 matching over 15 bases. CDR3 nucleotides: TGTGCCAGCAGCAGGACTAGCGGGAGGGAAGAGACCCAGTACTTC. It specifies CASSRTSGREETQYF.